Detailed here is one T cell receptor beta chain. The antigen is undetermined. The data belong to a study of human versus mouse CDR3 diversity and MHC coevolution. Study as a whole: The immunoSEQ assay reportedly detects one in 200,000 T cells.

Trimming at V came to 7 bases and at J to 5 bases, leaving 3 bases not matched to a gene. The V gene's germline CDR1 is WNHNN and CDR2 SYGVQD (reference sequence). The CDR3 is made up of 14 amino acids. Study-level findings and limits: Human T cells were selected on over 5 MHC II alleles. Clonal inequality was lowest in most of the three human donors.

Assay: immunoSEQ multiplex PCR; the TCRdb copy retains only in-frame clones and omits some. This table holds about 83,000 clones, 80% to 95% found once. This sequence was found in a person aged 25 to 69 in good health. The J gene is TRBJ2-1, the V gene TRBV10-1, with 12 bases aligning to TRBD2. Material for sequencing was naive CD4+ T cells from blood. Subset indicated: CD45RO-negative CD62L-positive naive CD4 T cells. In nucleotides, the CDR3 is TGCGCCAGCACGTCTAGCGGGAGGGACAATGAGCAGTTCTTC. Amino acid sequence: CASTSSGRDNEQFF.